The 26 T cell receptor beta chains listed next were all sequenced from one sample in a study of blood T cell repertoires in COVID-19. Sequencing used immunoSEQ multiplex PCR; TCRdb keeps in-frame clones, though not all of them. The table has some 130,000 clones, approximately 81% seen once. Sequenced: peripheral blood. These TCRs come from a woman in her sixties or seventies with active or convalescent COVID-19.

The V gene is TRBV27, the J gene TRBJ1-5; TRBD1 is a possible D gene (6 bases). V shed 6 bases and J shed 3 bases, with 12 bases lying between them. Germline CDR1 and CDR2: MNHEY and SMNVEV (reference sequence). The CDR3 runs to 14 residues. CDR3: CASRLTGYNQPQHF. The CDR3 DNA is TGTGCCAGCAGACTCACAGGGTACAATCAGCCCCAGCATTTT.

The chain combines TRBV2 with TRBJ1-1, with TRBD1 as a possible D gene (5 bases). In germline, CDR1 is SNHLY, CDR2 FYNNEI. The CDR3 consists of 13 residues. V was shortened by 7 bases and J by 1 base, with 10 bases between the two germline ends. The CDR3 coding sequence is TGTGCCAGCACATTCGACAGGAACACTGAAGCTTTCTTT. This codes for CASTFDRNTEAFF.

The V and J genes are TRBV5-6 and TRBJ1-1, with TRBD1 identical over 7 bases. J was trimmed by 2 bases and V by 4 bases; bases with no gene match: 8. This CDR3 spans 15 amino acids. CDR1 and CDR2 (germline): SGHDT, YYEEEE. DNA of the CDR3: TGTGCCAGCAGCCTCCGGGACAGAGGAAACACTGAAGCTTTCTTT. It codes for CASSLRDRGNTEAFF. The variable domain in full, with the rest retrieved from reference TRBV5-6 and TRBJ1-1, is DAGVTQSPTHLIKTRGQQVTLRCSPKSGHDTVSWYQQALGQGPQFIFQYYEEEERQRGNFPDRFSGHQFPNYSSELNVNALLLGDSALYLCASSLRDRGNTEAFFGQGTRLTVV.

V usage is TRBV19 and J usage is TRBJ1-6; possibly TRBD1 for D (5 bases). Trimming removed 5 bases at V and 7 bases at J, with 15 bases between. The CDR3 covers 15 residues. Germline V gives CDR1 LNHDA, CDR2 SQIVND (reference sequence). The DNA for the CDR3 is TGTGCCAGTAGTGCCCAGGGTGCGAGCAATTCACCCCTCCACTTT. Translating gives CASSAQGASNSPLHF.

The CDR3 DNA reads as TGTGCCAGCAGCTTAGGCAGGGGATCAGCTTTCTTT. Amino acid sequence: CASSLGRGSAFF. This chain uses TRBV7-9 with TRBJ1-1; maybe TRBD1 (6 bases). The CDR3 loop spans 12 amino acids. Trimming removed 1 base from V and 10 bases from J, with 10 bases in between. The V gene's germline CDR1 is SEHNR and CDR2 FQNEAQ (reference sequence).

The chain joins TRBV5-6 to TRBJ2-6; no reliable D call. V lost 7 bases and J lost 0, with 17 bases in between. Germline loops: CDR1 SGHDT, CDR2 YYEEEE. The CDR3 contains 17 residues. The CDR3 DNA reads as TGTGCCAGCGGGCGTCCAGGTTTATACTCTGGGGCCAACGTCCTGACTTTC. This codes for CASGRPGLYSGANVLTF.

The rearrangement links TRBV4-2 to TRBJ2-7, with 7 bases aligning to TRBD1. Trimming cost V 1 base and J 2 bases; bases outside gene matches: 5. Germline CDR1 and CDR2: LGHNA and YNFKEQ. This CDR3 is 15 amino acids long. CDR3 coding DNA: TGTGCCAGCAGCCAAGTAGGGACAGCTGCCTACGAGCAGTACTTC. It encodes CASSQVGTAAYEQYF.

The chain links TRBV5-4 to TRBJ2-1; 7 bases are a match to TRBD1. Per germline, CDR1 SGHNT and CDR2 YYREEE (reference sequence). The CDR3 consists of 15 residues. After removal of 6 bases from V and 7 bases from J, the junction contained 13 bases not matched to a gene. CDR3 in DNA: TGTGCCAGCATCCCAAGCACAGGGGAAATTAATGAGCAGTTCTTC. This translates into CASIPSTGEINEQFF.

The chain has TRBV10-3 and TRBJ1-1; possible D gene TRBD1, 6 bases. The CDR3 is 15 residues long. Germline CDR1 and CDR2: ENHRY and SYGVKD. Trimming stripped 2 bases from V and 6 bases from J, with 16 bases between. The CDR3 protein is CAISEPSTGLPEAFF. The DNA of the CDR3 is TGTGCCATCAGTGAGCCGAGTACAGGGTTGCCTGAAGCTTTCTTT.

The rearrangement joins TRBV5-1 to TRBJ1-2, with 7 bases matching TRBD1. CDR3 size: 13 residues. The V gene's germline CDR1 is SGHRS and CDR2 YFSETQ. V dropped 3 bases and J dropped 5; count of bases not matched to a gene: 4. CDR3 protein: CASSYDRAYGYTF. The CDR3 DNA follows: TGCGCCAGCAGCTACGACAGGGCATATGGCTACACCTTC. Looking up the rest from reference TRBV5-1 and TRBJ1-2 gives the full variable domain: KAGVTQTPRYLIKTRGQQVTLSCSPISGHRSVSWYQQTPGQGLQFLFEYFSETQRNKGNFPGRFSGRQFSNSRSEMNVSTLELGDSALYLCASSYDRAYGYTFGSGTRLTVV.

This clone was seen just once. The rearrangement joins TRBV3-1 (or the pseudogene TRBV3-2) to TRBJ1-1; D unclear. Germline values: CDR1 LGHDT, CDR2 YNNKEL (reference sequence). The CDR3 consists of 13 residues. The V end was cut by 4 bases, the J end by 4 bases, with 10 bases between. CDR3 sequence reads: CASSPSAITEAFF. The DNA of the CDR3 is TGTGCCAGCAGCCCGAGCGCGATCACTGAAGCTTTCTTT.

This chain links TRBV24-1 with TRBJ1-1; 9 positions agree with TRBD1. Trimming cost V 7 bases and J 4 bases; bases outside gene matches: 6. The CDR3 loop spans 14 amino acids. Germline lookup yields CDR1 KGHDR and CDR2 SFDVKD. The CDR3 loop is CATRDRGTGTEAFF. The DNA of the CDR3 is TGTGCCACCAGGGACAGGGGAACCGGCACTGAAGCTTTCTTT.

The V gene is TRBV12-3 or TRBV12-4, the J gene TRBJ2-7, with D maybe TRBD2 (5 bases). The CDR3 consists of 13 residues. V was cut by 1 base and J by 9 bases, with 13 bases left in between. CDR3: CASSLGSGIGQYF. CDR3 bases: TGTGCCAGCAGTTTAGGCTCCGGGATCGGGCAGTACTTC.

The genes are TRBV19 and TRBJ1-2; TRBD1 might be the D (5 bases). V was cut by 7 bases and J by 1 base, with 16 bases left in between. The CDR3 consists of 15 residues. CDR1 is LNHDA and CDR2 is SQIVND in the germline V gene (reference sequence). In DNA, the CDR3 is TGTGCCAGTAACACAGGCCCTGAGATTAACTATGGCTACACCTTC. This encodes CASNTGPEINYGYTF.

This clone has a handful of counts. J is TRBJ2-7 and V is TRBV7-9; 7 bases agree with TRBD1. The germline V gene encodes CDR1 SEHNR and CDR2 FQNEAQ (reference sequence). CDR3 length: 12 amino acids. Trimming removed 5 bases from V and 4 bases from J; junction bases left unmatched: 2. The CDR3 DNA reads TGTGCCAGCAGCGCGACAGGGTACGAGCAGTACGTC. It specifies CASSATGYEQYV.

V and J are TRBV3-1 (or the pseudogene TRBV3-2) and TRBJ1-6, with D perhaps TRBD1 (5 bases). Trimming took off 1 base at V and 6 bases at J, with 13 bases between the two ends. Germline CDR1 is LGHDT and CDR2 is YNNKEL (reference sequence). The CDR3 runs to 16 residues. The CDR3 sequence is CASSQGQGVGNSPLHF. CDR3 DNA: TGTGCCAGCAGCCAAGGCCAAGGGGTCGGTAATTCACCCCTCCACTTT.

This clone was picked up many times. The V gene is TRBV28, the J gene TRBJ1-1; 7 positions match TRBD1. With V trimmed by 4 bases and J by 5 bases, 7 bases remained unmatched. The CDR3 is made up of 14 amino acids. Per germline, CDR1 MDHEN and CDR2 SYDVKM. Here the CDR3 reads CASSYRLQGTEAFF. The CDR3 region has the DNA TGTGCCAGCAGTTACCGCTTACAGGGGACTGAAGCTTTCTTT.

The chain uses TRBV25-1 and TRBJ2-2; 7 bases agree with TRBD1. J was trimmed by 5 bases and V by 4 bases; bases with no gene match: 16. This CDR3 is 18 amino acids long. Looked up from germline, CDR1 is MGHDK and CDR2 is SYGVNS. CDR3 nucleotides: TGTGCCAGCAGTGCGAGGGGACAGTCGGTCCGGGGTACCGGGGAGCTGTTTTTT. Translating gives CASSARGQSVRGTGELFF. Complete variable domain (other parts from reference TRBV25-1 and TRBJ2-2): EADIYQTPRYLVIGTGKKITLECSQTMGHDKMYWYQQDPGMELHLIHYSYGVNSTEKGDLSSESTVSRIRTEHFPLTLESARPSHTSQYLCASSARGQSVRGTGELFFGEGSRLTVL.

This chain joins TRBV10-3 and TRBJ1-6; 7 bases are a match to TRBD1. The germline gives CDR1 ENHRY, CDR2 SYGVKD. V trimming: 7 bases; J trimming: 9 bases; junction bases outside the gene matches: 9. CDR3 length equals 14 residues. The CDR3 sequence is CAIKGAAVASPLHF. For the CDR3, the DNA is TGTGCCATCAAGGGGGCCGCCGTGGCTTCACCCCTCCACTTT.

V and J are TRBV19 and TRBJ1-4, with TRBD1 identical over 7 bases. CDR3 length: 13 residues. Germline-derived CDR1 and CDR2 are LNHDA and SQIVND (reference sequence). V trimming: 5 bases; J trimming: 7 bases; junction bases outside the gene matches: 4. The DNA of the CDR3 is TGTGCCAGTAGTGCGACAGGGCCTGAAAAACTGTTTTTT. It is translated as CASSATGPEKLFF.

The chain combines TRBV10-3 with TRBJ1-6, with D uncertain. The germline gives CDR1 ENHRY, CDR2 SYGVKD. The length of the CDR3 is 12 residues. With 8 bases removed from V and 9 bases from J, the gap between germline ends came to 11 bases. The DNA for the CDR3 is TGTGCCATCCGTTCAACGGGTTCACCCCTCCACTTT. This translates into CAIRSTGSPLHF.

CDR3 DNA: TGTGCCAGCAGTGAAAGACAGGGAGGCTACACCTTC. Its translation is CASSERQGGYTF. The rearrangement links TRBV2 to TRBJ1-2; TRBD1 agrees at 7 bases. CDR1 is SNHLY and CDR2 is FYNNEI in the germline V gene. The CDR3 sequence is 12 residues long. V trimming: 2 bases; J trimming: 8 bases; junction bases outside the gene matches: 2.

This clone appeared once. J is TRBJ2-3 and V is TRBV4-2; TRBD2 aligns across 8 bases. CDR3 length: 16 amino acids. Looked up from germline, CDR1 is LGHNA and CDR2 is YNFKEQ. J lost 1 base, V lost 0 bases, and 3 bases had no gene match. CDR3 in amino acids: CASSQEGREGTDTQYF. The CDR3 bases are TGTGCCAGCAGCCAAGAAGGGCGGGAGGGCACAGATACGCAGTATTTT.

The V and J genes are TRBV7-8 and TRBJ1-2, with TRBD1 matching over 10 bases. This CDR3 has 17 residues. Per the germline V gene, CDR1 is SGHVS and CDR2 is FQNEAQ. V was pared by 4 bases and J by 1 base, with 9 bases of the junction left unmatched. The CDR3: CASSSTGDRGFNYGYTF. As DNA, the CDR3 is TGTGCCAGCAGCTCCACCGGGGACAGGGGTTTTAACTATGGCTACACCTTC.

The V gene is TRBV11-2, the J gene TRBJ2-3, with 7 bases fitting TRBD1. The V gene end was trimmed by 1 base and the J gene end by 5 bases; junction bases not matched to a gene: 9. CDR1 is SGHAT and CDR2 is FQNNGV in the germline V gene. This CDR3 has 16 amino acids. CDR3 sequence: CASSLGLGQIRDTQYF. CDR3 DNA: TGTGCCAGCAGCTTAGGATTGGGACAGATCAGAGATACGCAGTATTTT.

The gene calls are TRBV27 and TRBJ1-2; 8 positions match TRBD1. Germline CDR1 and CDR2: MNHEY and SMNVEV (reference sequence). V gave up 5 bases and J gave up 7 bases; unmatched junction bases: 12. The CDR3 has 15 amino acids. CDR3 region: CASSPFPDRAPGYTF. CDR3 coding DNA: TGTGCCAGCAGTCCCTTTCCGGACAGGGCCCCTGGCTACACCTTC.